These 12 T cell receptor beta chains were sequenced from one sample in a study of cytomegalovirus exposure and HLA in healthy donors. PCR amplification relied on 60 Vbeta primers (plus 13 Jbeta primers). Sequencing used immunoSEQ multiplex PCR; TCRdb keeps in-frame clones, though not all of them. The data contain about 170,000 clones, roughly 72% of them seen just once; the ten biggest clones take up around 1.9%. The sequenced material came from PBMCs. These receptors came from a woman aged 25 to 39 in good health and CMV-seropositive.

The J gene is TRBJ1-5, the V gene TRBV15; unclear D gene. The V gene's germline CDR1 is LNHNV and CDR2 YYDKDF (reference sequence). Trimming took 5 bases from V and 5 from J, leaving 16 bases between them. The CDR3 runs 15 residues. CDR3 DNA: TGTGCCACCAGCCCGTCAGATGGGAGCGATCAGCCCCAGCATTTT. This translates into CATSPSDGSDQPQHF.

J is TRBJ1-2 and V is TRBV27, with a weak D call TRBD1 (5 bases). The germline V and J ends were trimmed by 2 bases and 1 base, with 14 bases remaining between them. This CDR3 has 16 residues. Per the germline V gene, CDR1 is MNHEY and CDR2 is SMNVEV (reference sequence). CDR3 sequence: CASSLIGGGNNYGYTF. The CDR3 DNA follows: TGTGCCAGCAGTTTAATCGGCGGGGGGAATAACTATGGCTACACCTTC.

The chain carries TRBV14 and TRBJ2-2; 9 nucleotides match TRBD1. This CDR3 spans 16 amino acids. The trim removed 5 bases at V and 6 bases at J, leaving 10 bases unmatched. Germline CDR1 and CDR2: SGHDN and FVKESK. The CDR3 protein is CASSITGTGTSGELFF. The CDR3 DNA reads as TGTGCCAGCAGCATAACCGGGACAGGGACCTCCGGGGAGCTGTTTTTT.

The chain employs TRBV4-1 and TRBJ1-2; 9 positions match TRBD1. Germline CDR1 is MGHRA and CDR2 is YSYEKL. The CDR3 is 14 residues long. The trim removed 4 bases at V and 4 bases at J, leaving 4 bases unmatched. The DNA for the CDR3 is TGCGCCAGCAGCCCGACAGGGGGATCCTATGGCTACACCTTC. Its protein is CASSPTGGSYGYTF.

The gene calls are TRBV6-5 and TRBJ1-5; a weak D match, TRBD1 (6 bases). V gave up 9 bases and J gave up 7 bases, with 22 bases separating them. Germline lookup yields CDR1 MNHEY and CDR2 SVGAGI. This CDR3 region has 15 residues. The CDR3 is CARKPEPCRGQPQHF. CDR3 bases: TGTGCCAGGAAGCCGGAACCTTGCAGGGGACAGCCCCAGCATTTT.

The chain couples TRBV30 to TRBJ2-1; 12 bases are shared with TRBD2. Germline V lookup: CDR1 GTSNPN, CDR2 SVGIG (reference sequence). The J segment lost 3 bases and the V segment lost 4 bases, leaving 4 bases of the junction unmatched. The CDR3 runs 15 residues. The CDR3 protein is CAWKWTSGDYNEQFF. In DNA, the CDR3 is TGTGCCTGGAAGTGGACTAGCGGGGACTACAATGAGCAGTTCTTC.

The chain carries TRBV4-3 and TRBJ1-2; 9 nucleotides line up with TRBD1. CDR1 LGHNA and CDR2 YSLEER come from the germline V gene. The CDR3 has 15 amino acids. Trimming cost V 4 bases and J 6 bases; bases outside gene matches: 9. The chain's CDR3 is CASSPEDRGSHGYTF. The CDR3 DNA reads TGCGCCAGCAGCCCAGAGGACAGGGGATCACATGGCTACACCTTC.

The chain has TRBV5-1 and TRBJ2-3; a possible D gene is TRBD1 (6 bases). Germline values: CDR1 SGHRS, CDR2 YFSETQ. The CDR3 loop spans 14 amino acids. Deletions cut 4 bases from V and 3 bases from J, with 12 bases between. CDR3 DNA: TGCGCCAGCAGCAGCGGACAGAAGACAGATACGCAGTATTTT. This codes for CASSSGQKTDTQYF.

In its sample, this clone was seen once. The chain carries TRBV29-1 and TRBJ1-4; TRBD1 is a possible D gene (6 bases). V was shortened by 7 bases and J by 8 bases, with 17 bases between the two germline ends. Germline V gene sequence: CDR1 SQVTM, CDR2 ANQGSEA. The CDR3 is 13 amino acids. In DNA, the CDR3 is TGCAGCGGCGCACAGGGAATGGGCGAAAAACTGTTTTTT. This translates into CSGAQGMGEKLFF.

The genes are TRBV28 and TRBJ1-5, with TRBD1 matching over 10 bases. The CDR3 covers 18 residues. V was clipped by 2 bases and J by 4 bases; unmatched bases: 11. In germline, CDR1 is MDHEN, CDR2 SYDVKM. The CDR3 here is CASSLAGQGPQGNQPQHF. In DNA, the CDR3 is TGTGCCAGCAGTTTAGCGGGACAGGGGCCACAGGGGAATCAGCCCCAGCATTTT.

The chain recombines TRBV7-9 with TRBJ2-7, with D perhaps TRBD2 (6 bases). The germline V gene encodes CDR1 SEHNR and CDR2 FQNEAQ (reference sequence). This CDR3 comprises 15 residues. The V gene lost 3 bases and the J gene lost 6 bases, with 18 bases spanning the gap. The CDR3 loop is CASSLTGLLGGEQYF. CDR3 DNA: TGTGCCAGCAGCTTGACGGGCCTCCTGGGGGGCGAGCAGTACTTC.

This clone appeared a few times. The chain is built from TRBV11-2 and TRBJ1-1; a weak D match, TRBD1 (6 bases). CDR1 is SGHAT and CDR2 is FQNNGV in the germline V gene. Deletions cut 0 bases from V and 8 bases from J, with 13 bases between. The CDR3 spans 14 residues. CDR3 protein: CASSLDPGQKEAFF. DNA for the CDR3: TGTGCCAGCAGCTTAGACCCGGGACAAAAGGAAGCTTTCTTT.